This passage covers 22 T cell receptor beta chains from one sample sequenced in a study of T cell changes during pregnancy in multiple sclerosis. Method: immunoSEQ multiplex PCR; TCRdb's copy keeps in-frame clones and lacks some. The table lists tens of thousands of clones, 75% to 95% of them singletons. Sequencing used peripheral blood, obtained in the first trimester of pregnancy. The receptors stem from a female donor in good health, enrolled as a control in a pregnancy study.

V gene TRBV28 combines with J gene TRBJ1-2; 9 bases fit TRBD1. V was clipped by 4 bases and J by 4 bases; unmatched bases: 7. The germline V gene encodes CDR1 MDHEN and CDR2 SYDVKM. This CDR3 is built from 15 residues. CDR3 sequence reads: CASSSDRGGIYGYTF. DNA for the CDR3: TGTGCCAGCAGTTCCGACAGGGGGGGGATCTATGGCTACACCTTC.

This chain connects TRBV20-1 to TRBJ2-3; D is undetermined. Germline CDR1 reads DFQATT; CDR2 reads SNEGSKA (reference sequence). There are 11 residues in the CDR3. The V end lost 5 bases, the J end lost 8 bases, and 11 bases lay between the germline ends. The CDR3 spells CSAEADFTQYF. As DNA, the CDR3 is TGCAGTGCTGAGGCCGACTTTACGCAGTATTTT.

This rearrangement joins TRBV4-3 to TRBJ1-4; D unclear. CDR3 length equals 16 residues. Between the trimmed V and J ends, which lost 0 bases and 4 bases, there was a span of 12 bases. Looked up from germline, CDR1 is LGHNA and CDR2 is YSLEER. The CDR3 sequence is CASSQELGGLNEKLFF. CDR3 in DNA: TGCGCCAGCAGCCAAGAACTCGGCGGACTTAATGAAAAACTGTTTTTT.

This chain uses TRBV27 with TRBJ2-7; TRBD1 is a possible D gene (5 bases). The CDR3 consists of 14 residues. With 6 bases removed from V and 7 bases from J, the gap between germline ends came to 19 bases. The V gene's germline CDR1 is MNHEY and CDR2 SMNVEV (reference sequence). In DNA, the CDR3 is TGTGCCAGCAGCCCCTATAAGGGGCGTATAGAGCAGTACTTC. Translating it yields CASSPYKGRIEQYF.

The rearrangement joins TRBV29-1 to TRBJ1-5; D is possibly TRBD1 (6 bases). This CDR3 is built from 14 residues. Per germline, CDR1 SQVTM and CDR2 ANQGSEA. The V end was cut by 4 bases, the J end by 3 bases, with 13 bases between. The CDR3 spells CSVGAGDFNQPQHF. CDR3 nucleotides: TGCAGCGTTGGGGCAGGGGATTTCAATCAGCCCCAGCATTTT.

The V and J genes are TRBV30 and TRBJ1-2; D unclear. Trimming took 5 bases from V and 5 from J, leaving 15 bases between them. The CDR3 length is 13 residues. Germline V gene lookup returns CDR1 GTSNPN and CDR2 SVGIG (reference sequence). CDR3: CAWVDTHRYGYTF. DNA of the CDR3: TGTGCCTGGGTAGACACCCACAGATATGGCTACACCTTC.

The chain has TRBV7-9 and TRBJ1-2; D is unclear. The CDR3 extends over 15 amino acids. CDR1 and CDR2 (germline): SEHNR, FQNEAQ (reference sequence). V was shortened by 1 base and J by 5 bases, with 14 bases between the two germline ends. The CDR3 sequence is CASSLGSGREYGYTF. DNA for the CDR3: TGTGCCAGCAGCTTAGGGTCAGGCCGAGAGTATGGCTACACCTTC.

The CDR3 is CASSYNRKHGYTF. DNA for the CDR3: TGTGCCAGCAGTTATAACAGAAAACATGGCTACACCTTC. The V and J genes are TRBV6-5 and TRBJ1-2; D gene unclear. Germline V gene lookup returns CDR1 MNHEY and CDR2 SVGAGI. V lost 3 bases, J lost 6 bases, and 11 bases lay in between. CDR3 size: 13 residues.

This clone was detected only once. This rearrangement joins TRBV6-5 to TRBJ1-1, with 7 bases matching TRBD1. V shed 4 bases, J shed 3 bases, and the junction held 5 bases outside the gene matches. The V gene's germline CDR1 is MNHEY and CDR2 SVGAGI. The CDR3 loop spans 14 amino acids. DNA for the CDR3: TGTGCCAGCAGTTTACAGGGGAAGGACACTGAAGCTTTCTTT. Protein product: CASSLQGKDTEAFF.

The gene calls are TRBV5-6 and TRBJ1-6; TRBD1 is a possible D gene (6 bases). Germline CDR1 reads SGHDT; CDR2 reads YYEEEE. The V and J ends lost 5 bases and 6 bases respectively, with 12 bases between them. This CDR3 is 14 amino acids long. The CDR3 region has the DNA TGTGCCAGCAGAATCGGACAGATTAATTCACCCCTCCACTTT. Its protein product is CASRIGQINSPLHF. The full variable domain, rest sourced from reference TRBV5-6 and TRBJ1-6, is DAGVTQSPTHLIKTRGQQVTLRCSPKSGHDTVSWYQQALGQGPQFIFQYYEEEERQRGNFPDRFSGHQFPNYSSELNVNALLLGDSALYLCASRIGQINSPLHFGNGTRLTVT.

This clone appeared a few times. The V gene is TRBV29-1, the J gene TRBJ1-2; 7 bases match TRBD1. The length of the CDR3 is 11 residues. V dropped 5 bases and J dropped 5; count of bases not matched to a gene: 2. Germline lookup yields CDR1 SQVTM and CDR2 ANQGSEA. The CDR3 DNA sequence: TGCAGCGTTCTACAGGGGTATGGCTACACCTTC. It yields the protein CSVLQGYGYTF. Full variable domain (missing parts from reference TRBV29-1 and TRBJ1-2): SAVISQKPSRDICQRGTSLTIQCQVDSQVTMMFWYRQQPGQSLTLIATANQGSEATYESGFVIDKFPISRPNLTFSTLTVSNMSPEDSSIYLCSVLQGYGYTFGSGTRLTVV.

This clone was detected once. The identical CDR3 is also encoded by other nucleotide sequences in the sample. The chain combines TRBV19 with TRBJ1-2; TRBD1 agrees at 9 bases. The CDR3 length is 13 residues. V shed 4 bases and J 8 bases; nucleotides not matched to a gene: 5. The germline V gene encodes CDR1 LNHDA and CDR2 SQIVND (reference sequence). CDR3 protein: CASSRGQGNGYTF. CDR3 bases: TGTGCCAGTAGTAGGGGACAGGGTAACGGCTACACCTTC.

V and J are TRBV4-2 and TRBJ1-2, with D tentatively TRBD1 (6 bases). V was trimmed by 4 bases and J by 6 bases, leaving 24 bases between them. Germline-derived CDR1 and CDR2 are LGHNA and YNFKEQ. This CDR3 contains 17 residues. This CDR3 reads CASSLLGPPLGADGYTF. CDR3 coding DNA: TGTGCCAGCAGCCTACTGGGGCCTCCTCTGGGGGCCGATGGCTACACCTTC.

In nucleotides, the CDR3 is TGTGCCAGCAGCCGACAGGGGACTGGAAACACCATATATTTT. Amino acid sequence: CASSRQGTGNTIYF. The chain is built from TRBV5-4 and TRBJ1-3, with 8 bases matching TRBD1. Germline loops: CDR1 SGHNT, CDR2 YYREEE (reference sequence). The CDR3 totals 14 residues. Germline trimming cut 4 bases from V and 2 bases from J; bases unmatched to any gene: 2.

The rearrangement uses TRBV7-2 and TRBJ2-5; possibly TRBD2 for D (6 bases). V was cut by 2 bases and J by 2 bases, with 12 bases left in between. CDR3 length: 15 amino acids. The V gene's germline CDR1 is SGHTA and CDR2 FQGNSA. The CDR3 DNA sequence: TGTGCCAGCAGCTTAAGGGCGACTAGTCAAGAGACCCAGTACTTC. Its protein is CASSLRATSQETQYF.

CDR3 amino acids: CASRGRPGALSEKLFF. Here the CDR3 DNA reads TGTGCCAGCAGGGGACGACCAGGGGCCCTTAGTGAAAAACTGTTTTTT. The chain couples TRBV7-9 to TRBJ1-4; D possibly corresponds to TRBD1 (6 bases). Trimming removed 6 bases at V and 7 bases at J, with 21 bases between. The CDR3 runs 16 residues. Per the germline V gene, CDR1 is SEHNR and CDR2 is FQNEAQ (reference sequence).

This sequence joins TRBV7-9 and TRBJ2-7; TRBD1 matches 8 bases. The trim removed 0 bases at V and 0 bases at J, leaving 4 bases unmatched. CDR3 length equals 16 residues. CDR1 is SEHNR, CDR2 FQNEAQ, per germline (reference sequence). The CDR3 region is CASSLAPGQDSYEQYF. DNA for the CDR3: TGTGCCAGCAGCTTAGCTCCGGGACAGGACTCCTACGAGCAGTACTTC.

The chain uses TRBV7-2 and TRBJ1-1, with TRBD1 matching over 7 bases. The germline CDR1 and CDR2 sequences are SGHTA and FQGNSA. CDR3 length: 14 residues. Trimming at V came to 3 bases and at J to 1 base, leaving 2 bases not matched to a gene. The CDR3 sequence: CASSLTGRNTEAFF. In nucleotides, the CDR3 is TGTGCCAGCAGCTTGACAGGGCGGAACACTGAAGCTTTCTTT.

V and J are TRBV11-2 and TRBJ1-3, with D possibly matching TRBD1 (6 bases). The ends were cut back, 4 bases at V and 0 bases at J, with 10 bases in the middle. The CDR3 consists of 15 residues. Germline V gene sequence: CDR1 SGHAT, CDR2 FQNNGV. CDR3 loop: CASSYRTVSGNTIYF. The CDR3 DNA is TGTGCCAGCAGCTACAGGACAGTCTCTGGAAACACCATATATTTT.

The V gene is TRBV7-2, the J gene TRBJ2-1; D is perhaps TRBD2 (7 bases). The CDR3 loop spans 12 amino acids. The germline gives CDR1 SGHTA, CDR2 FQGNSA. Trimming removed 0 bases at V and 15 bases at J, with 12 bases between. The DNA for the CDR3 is TGTGCCAGCAGCTTAGCCGGGGGGCCTCCGTTCTTC. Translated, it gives CASSLAGGPPFF.

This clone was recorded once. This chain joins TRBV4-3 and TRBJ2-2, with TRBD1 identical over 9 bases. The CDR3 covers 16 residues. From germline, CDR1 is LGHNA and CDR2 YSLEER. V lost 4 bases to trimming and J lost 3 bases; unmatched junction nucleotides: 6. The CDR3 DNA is TGCGCCAGCAGCCCACGGGACAGGGATTACACCGGGGAGCTGTTTTTT. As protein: CASSPRDRDYTGELFF.

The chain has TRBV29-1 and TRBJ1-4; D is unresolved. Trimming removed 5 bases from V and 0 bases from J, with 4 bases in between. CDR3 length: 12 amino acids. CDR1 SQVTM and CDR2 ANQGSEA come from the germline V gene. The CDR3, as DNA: TGCAGCGTTCTCTCAACTAATGAAAAACTGTTTTTT. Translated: CSVLSTNEKLFF.